The clone carrying this TCR beta chain appeared a single time. This entry comes from a study of cytomegalovirus exposure and HLA in healthy donors. Across the study: When fewer than 500 donors were genotyped, 80% to 90% of them were found to fall in the Caucasian-associated ancestry cluster.

It was with 60 Vbeta and 13 Jbeta primers that the PCR ran. This table comes from immunoSEQ multiplex PCR, and its TCRdb copy is limited to in-frame clones, with some not included. The table records 250,000 or so clones, about 90% of them present only once. The CDR3 is made up of 14 amino acids. The germline V and J ends were trimmed by 7 bases and 2 bases, with 15 bases remaining between them. Germline V CDR1 and CDR2: LNHDA, SQIVND (reference sequence). The rearrangement joins TRBV19 to TRBJ2-7, with a tentative D call TRBD1 (6 bases). The receptor was isolated from a girl aged 2 to 9 in good health and CMV-seronegative. Source material: PBMCs. CDR3 in DNA: TGTGCCAGTATGGGGCTACAGGGACCCTACGAGCAGTACTTC. Its translation is CASMGLQGPYEQYF.